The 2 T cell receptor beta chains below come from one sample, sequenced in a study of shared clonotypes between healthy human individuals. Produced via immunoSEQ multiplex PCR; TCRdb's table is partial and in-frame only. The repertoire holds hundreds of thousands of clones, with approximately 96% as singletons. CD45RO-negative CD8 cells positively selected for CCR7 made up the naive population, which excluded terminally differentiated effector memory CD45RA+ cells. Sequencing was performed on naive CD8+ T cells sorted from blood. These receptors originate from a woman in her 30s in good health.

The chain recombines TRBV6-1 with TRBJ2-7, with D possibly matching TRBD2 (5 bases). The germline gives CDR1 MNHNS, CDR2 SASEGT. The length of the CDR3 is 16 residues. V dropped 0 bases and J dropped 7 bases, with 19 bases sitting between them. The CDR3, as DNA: TGTGCCAGCAGTGAAGCAGTAGTGGCAGGACTCTGGGAGCAGTACTTC. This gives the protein CASSEAVVAGLWEQYF.

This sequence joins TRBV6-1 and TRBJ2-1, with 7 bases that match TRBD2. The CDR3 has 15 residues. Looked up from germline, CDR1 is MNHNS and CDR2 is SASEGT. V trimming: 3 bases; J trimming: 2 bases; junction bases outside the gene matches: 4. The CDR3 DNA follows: TGTGCCAGCAGTGAGGCTAGCGGAACCTACAATGAGCAGTTCTTC. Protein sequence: CASSEASGTYNEQFF.